This TCR beta chain stems from a study of control samples from healthy donors and cancer patients. Method: immunoSEQ multiplex PCR; TCRdb's copy keeps in-frame clones and lacks some. This table has approximately 140,000 clones, just under 95% appearing once. This clonotype was sampled from a man younger than 45 in good health. Sequenced sample: blood.

The CDR3 sequence is CASSRGQGAQNIQYF. The CDR3 DNA is TGTGCCAGCAGCAGAGGACAGGGGGCCCAAAACATTCAGTACTTC. The rearrangement joins TRBV6-5 to TRBJ2-4, with TRBD1 matching over 11 bases. The CDR3 has 15 residues. V was pared by 6 bases and J by 5 bases, with 6 bases of the junction left unmatched. Germline V gives CDR1 MNHEY, CDR2 SVGAGI.